A single sample gave rise to the 4 T cell receptor beta chains below, sequenced in a study of OX40 agonist ivuxolimab in advanced cancers. Clones were sequenced by immunoSEQ multiplex PCR, and TCRdb holds only the in-frame ones, with some missing. In the table there are about 63,000 clones, around 88% of which are singletons. The sequencing used CD4+ or CD8+ T cells sorted from blood, collected in a trial of the OX40 agonist ivuxolimab. These receptor sequences come from an adult with an advanced solid tumor such as melanoma, head and neck, liver or kidney cancer.

This clone has just a few counts. The J gene is TRBJ1-1, the V gene TRBV7-9; 7 bases agree with TRBD1. Trimming cost V 6 bases and J 3 bases; bases outside gene matches: 10. This CDR3 is built from 15 residues. The germline V gene encodes CDR1 SEHNR and CDR2 FQNEAQ (reference sequence). The CDR3 DNA sequence: TGTGCCAGCAGAACATTCAGGGGGGAATACACTGAAGCTTTCTTT. Translation gives CASRTFRGEYTEAFF.

The V and J genes are TRBV15 and TRBJ2-6; the D call may be TRBD1 or TRBD2 (5 bases each). The CDR3 is 17 residues long. Per the germline V gene, CDR1 is LNHNV and CDR2 is YYDKDF (reference sequence). Trimming took 1 base from V and 0 from J, leaving 10 bases between them. The CDR3 reads CATSRALGGSGANVLTF. The CDR3 coding sequence is TGTGCCACCAGCAGAGCCCTTGGGGGCTCTGGGGCCAACGTCCTGACTTTC.

This clone appeared a single time. This chain joins TRBV16 and TRBJ1-1, with D possibly being TRBD1 (6 bases). CDR1 is KGHSY, CDR2 FQNENV, per germline. This CDR3 region has 14 residues. Deletions cut 4 bases from V and 4 bases from J, with 13 bases between. The CDR3 nucleotides are TGTGCCAGCAGCCCGATTAGGGGGGGCACTGAAGCTTTCTTT. Translated, it gives CASSPIRGGTEAFF. The whole variable domain, filled in from reference TRBV16 and TRBJ1-1, reads GEEVAQTPKHLVRGEGQKAKLYCAPIKGHSYVFWYQQVLKNEFKFLISFQNENVFDETGMPKERFSAKCLPNSPCSLEIQATKLEDSAVYFCASSPIRGGTEAFFGQGTRLTVV.

This clone was found once. J is TRBJ2-5 and V is TRBV18, with D possibly matching TRBD1 (5 bases). Germline lookup yields CDR1 KGHSH and CDR2 LQKENI. The CDR3 has 13 residues. V shed 2 bases and J shed 4 bases, with 8 bases lying between them. This chain's CDR3 is CASSPDSPETQYF. As DNA, the CDR3 is TGTGCCAGCTCACCAGACAGCCCAGAGACCCAGTACTTC.